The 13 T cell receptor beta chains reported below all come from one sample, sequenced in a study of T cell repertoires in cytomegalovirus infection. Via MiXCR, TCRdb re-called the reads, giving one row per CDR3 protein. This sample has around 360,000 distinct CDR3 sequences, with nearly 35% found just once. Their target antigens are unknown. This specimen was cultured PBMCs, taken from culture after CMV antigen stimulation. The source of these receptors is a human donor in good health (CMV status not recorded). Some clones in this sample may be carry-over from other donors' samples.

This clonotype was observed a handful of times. CDR3 loop: CASSLRGSQFF. In DNA, the CDR3 is TGTGCCAGCAGCTTAAGGGGATCGCAGTTCTTC. The chain couples TRBV7-2 to TRBJ2-1, with a tentative D call TRBD1 (5 bases). Germline V gives CDR1 SGHTA, CDR2 FQGNSA. The CDR3 is 11 residues long. V shed 2 bases and J shed 12 bases, with 8 bases lying between them.

CDR3 residues: CASSGESSGMSLNEQFF. CDR3 DNA sequence: TGTGCCAGCAGTGGCGAATCTAGCGGGATGTCACTCAATGAGCAGTTCTTC. V usage is TRBV27 and J usage is TRBJ2-1; 9 positions match TRBD2. CDR1 and CDR2 (germline): MNHEY, SMNVEV (reference sequence). This CDR3 contains 17 residues. V gave up 5 bases and J gave up 6 bases; unmatched junction bases: 14.

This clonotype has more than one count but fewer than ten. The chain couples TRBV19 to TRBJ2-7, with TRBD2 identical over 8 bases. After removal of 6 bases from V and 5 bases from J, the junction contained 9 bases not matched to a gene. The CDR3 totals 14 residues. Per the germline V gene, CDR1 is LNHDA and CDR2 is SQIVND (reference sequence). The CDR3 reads CASRSRLASHEQYV. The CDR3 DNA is TGTGCCAGTAGGTCGAGACTAGCGTCCCACGAGCAGTACGTC.

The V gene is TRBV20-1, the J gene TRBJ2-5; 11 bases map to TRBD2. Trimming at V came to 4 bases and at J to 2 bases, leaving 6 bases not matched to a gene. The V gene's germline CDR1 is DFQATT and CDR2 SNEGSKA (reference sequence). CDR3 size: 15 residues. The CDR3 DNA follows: TGCAGTGCTATCGGACTAGCGGGTGCTCAAGAGACCCAGTACTTC. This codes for CSAIGLAGAQETQYF.

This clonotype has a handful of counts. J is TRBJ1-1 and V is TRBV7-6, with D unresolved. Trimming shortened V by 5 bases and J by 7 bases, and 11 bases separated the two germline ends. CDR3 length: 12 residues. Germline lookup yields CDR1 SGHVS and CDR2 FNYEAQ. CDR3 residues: CASSRGGDEAFF. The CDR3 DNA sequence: TGTGCCAGCAGCCGGGGAGGCGATGAAGCTTTCTTT.

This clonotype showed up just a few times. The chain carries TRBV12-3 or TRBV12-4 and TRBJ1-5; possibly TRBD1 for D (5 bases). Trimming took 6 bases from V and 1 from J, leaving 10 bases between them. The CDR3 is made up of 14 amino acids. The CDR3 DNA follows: TGTGCCAGCAGATACCAGGGAAGCAATCAGCCCCAGCATTTT. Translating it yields CASRYQGSNQPQHF.

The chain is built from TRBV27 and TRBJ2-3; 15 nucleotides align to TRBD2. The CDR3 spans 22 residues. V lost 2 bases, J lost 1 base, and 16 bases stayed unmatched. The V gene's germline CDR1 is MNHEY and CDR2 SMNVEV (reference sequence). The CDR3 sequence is CASSLETPGLAGGPIRTDTQYF. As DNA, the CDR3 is TGTGCCAGCAGTTTAGAGACGCCGGGACTAGCGGGAGGACCAATTCGCACAGATACGCAGTATTTT.

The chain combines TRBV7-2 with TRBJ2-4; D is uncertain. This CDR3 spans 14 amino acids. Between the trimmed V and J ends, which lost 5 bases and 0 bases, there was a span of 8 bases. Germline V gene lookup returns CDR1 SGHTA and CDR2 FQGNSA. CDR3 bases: TGTGCCAGCAGCACGCCCTTAGCCAAAAACATTCAGTACTTC. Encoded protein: CASSTPLAKNIQYF. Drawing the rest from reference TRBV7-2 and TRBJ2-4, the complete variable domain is GAGVSQSPSNKVTEKGKDVELRCDPISGHTALYWYRQSLGQGLEFLIYFQGNSAPDKSGLPSDRFSAERTGGSVSTLTIQRTQQEDSAVYLCASSTPLAKNIQYFGAGTRLSVL.

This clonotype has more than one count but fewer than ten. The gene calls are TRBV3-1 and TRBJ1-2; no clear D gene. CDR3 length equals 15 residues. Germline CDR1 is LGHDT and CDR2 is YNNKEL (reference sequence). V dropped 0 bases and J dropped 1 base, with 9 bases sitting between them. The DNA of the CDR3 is TGTGCCAGCAGCCAAGATCGGACGGTTAACTATGGCTACACCTTC. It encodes CASSQDRTVNYGYTF.

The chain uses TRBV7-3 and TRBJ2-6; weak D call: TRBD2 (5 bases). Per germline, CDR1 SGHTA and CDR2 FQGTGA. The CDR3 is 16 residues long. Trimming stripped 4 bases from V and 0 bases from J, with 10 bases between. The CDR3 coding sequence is TGTGCCAGCAGCTCCCTCCGGGGCTCTGGGGCCAACGTCCTGACTTTC. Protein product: CASSSLRGSGANVLTF. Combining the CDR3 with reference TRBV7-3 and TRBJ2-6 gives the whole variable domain GAGVSQTPSNKVTEKGKYVELRCDPISGHTALYWYRQSLGQGPEFLIYFQGTGAADDSGLPNDRFFAVRPEGSVSTLKIQRTERGDSAVYLCASSSLRGSGANVLTFGAGSRLTVL.

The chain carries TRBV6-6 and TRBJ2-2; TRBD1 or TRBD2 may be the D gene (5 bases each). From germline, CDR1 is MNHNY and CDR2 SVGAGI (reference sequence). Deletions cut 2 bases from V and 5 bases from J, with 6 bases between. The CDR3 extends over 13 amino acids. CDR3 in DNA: TGTGCCAGCAGTTACGAGGGGACCGGGGAGCTGTTTTTT. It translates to CASSYEGTGELFF.

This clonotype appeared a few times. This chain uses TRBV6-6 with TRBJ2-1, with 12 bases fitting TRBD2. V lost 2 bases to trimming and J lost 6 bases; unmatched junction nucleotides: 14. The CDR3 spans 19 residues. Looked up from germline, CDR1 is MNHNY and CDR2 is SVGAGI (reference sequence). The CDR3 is CASSYPGRASGRARNEQFF. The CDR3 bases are TGTGCCAGCAGTTACCCGGGGAGGGCTAGCGGGAGGGCACGCAATGAGCAGTTCTTC.

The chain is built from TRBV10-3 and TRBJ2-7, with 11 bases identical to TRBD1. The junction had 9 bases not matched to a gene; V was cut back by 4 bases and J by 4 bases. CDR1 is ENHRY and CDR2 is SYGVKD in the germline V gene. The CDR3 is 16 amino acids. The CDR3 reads CAISGSAGQGVYEQYF. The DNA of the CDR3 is TGTGCCATCAGTGGATCGGCGGGACAGGGGGTATACGAGCAGTACTTC.